This T cell receptor (beta chain) was documented in a study of T cells in Graves' hyperthyroidism and ophthalmopathy. General study findings and limits: The blood repertoire included most of the expanded thyroid clonotypes above 0.001. The model's output predicted ophthalmopathy at a median of 6.5 months prior to onset.

Trimming cost V 6 bases and J 2 bases, with 13 bases left between them. The CDR3 sequence is 14 residues long. Amplification yielded TCR beta CDR3 regions, with RNA transcripts as the source. During a first-round RT-PCR of the TCR CDR3, the HTBI primer set was used. Each CDR3 protein is one row after TCRdb ran MiXCR on the multiplex PCR reads. In the table there are around 250,000 distinct CDR3 sequences, approximately 16% of which are singletons. This clonotype was recorded many times. Antigen specificity is unknown. With duration under 3 months, ophthalmopathy was active: Clinical Activity Score at least 3, NOSPECS at least 4.

Specimen: blood. The clonotype was recovered from a woman in her late teens or twenties with Graves' ophthalmopathy. V is TRBV12-3 or TRBV12-4 and J is TRBJ2-5; D is possibly TRBD1 or TRBD2 (5 bases each). The CDR3 protein is CASRSQGVQETQYF. DNA for the CDR3: TGTGCCAGCAGGTCCCAGGGAGTGCAAGAGACCCAGTACTTC.